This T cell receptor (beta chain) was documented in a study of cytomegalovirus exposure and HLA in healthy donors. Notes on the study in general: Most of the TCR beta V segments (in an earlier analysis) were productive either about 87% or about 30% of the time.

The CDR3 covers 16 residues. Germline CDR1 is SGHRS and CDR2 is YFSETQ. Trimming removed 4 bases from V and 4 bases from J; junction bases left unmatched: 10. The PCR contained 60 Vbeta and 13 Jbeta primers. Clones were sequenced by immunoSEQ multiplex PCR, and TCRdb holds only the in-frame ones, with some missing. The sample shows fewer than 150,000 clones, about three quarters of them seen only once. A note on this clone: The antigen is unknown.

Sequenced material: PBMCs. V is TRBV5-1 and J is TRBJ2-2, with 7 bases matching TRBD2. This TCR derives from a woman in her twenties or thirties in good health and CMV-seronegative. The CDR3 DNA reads TGCGCCAGCAGCCCTCACCGGGGGGATGGCACCGGGGAGCTGTTTTTT. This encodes CASSPHRGDGTGELFF.